The clone carrying this T cell receptor (beta chain) was detected a few times. The data belong to a study of blood T cell repertoires in COVID-19. Original methodology: Nucleated cell number was recorded as an estimate derived from reference gene primer amplification. Some clones are missing from TCRdb's copy, which holds only in-frame ones; the method was immunoSEQ multiplex PCR. The V and J calls and clone size are taken from that table; D and trimming were inferred from the DNA. In the table there are approximately 40,000 clones, around 84% of which are singletons. V dropped 3 bases and J dropped 4 bases, with 13 bases sitting between them. This CDR3 contains 15 residues. The germline gives CDR1 LNHDA, CDR2 SQIVND (reference sequence).

Sequencing input: peripheral blood. The source of this sequence is a human donor in a cohort sampled during active COVID-19. This chain links TRBV19 with TRBJ1-5; D perhaps matches TRBD1 (6 bases). The CDR3 DNA is TGTGCCAGTAGTATGTATCCAGGGGCTAATCAGCCCCAGCATTTT. Translation: CASSMYPGANQPQHF. Together with reference TRBV19 and TRBJ1-5, the CDR3 gives the full variable domain: DGGITQSPKYLFRKEGQNVTLSCEQNLNHDAMYWYRQDPGQGLRLIYYSQIVNDFQKGDIAEGYSVSREKKESFPLTVTSAQKNPTAFYLCASSMYPGANQPQHFGDGTRLSIL.